This T cell receptor (beta chain) was captured in a study of blood T cell repertoires in COVID-19. The overall study: Samples taken during acute and convalescent COVID-19 were collected in the United States, Italy and Spain. T cells, B-cell-depleted T cells, or PBMCs provided the cDNA or gDNA that served as material.

In the authors' methods: Reference gene primer amplification gave nucleated cell count estimates. Sequenced by immunoSEQ multiplex PCR; TCRdb stores in-frame clones only, minus some. The V and J calls and clone size come from that table; D and trimming were worked out from the DNA. The sample holds over 300,000 clones, 80% to 90% seen once. CDR3 length: 15 amino acids. Germline CDR1 reads PRHDT; CDR2 reads FYEKMQ (reference sequence). The V segment lost 3 bases and the J segment 3 bases; nucleotides outside the gene matches: 6. Participant age was roughly 18 to 90 years, and participants resided in 25 or so US areas.

This receptor was identified in a man aged 25-40 years who had recovered from COVID-19. Sequences were obtained from PBMCs or T cells enriched from blood (not recorded which). J is TRBJ1-1 and V is TRBV13; 8 nucleotides agree with TRBD1. The CDR3 DNA reads as TGTGCCAGCAGCTTCCCCGGACAGGGAGACACTGAAGCTTTCTTT. As protein: CASSFPGQGDTEAFF.